The TCR beta chain under discussion was sequenced for a study of regulatory T cells in long-lasting Graves disease. Arm-PCR with iRepertoire HTBI primers amplified the CDR3 regions for these TCR beta libraries. TCRdb reprocessed the multiplex PCR reads via MiXCR and lists one record per CDR3 protein. The data hold a few hundred thousand distinct CDR3 sequences, with approximately 15% observed a single time. Trimming removed 1 base at V and 0 bases at J, with 6 bases between. Per the germline V gene, CDR1 is KGHDR and CDR2 is SFDVKD. CDR3 length: 16 amino acids. Time point described: newly diagnosed GD, antithyroid drugs for less than 3 months. PBMC RNA was the source of the TCR library. Separately, the same data were catalogued under a study of T cells in Graves' hyperthyroidism and ophthalmopathy.

V and J are TRBV24-1 and TRBJ2-6; D gene unclear. The sample here was peripheral blood mononuclear cells (PBMCs), taken at new diagnosis, from a patient treated with antithyroid drugs. The source of this sequence is a man in his forties with Graves disease. As DNA, the CDR3 is TGTGCCACCAGTGATTTTAATCCCTCTGGGGCCAACGTCCTGACTTTC. This sequence encodes CATSDFNPSGANVLTF.